This entry concerns a single T cell receptor (beta chain). Per the study methods: Estimation of nucleated cell counts was performed using reference gene primer amplification. Libraries were prepared by immunoSEQ multiplex PCR; TCRdb keeps only in-frame clonotypes and omits some of them. V, J and clone size are those of that table, while D and trimming were read from the DNA. The top ten hold under 30% of the sample, which has almost 95,000 clones, 55% to 80% seen once. Per germline, CDR1 MGHRA and CDR2 YSYEKL. This CDR3 is 15 amino acids long. With V trimmed by 10 bases and J by 4 bases, 11 bases remained unmatched. This sample was taken from a study of blood T cell repertoires in COVID-19. Study-level information: Specimens from acute and convalescent COVID-19 originated in the United States, Italy and Spain. PBMCs, B-cell-depleted T cells, or T cells were the source of the cDNA or gDNA that made up the material.

This sequence joins TRBV4-1 and TRBJ1-3; the match to TRBD1 covers 9 bases. Sequencing used peripheral blood. This receptor was identified in an older woman in a cohort sampled during active or convalescent COVID-19. The CDR3, as DNA: TGCGCCACCTCATTGGGACAGGGAGGGGGAAACACCATATATTTT. Translation gives CATSLGQGGGNTIYF.